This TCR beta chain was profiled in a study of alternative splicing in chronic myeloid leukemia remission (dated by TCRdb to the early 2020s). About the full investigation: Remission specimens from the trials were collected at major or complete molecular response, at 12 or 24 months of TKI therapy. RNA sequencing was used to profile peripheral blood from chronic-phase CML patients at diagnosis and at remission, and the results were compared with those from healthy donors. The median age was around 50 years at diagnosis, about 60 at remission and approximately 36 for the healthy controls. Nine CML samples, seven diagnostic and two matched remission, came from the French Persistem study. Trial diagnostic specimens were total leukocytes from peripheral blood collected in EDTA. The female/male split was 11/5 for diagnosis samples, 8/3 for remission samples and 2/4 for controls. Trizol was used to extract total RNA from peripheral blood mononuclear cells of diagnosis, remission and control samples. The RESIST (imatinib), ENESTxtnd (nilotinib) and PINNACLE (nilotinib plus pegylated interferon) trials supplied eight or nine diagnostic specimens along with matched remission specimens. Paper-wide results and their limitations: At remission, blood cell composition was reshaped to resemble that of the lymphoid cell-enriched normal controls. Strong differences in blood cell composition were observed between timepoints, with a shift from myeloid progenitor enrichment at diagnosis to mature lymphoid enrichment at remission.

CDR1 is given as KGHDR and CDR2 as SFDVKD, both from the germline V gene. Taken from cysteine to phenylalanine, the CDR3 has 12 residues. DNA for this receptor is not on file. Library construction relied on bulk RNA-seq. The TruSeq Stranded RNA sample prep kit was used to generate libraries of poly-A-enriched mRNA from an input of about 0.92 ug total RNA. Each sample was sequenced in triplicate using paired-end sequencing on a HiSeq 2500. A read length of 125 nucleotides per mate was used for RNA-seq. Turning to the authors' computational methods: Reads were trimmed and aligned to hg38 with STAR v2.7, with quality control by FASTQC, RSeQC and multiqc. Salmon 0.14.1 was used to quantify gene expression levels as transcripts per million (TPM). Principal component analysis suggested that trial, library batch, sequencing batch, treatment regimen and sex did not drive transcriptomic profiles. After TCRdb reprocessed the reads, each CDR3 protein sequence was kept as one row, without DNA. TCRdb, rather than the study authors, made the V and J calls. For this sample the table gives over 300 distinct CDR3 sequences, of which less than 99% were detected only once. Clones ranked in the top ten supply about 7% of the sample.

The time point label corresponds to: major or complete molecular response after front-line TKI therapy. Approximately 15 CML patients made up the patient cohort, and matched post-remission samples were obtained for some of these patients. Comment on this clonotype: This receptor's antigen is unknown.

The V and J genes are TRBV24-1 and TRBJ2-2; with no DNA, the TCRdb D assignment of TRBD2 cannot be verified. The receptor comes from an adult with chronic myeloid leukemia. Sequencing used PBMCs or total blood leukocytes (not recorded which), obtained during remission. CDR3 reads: CATNDFTGELFF.